The rows below give T cell receptor beta chains drawn from one sample of a study of OX40 agonist ivuxolimab in advanced cancers. The data were produced by immunoSEQ multiplex PCR, yet TCRdb's version contains in-frame clones alone and is incomplete. The table lists roughly 89,000 clones, around 84% of them singletons. The sequences come from CD4+ or CD8+ T cells sorted from blood, collected in a trial of the OX40 agonist ivuxolimab. These receptors were taken from an adult with an advanced solid tumor such as melanoma, head and neck, liver or kidney cancer. Each CDR3 is given with its conserved first and last residue. D genes are given only for firm matches. Expanded clones are given a class, and other clones once, few, many or no size at all.

size	J	D	V	DNA	CDR3
.	TRBJ2-3	TRBD2	TRBV15	TGTGCCACCAGCACCCCCGCGGGGGAGGCAGATACGCAGTATTTT	CATSTPAGEADTQYF
.	TRBJ1-1	.	TRBV5-1	TGCGCCAGCAGCCCTGGGGCAGAGAGGAACACTGAAGCTTTCTTT	CASSPGAERNTEAFF
.	TRBJ1-2	.	TRBV20-1	TGCAGTGCCGAGGGCGCCTATGGCTACACCTTC	CSAEGAYGYTF
.	TRBJ2-5	.	TRBV23-1	TGCGCCAGCAGTCGGGGGGGGCCACGAGAGACCCAGTACTTC	CASSRGGPRETQYF
.	TRBJ1-3	.	TRBV11-2	TGTGCCAGCAGCCAGGGATACTCTGGAAACACCATATATTTT	CASSQGYSGNTIYF
.	TRBJ1-1	.	TRBV11-2	TGTGCCAGCAGCCATAACACTGAAGCTTTCTTT	CASSHNTEAFF
.	TRBJ2-6	.	TRBV29-1	TGCAGCGTTGAAGATCCCAGGGTGACTGGGGCCAACGTCCTGACTTTC	CSVEDPRVTGANVLTF
.	TRBJ1-1	TRBD1	TRBV7-3	TGTGCCAGCAGCTGGACAGGGAACACTGAAGCTTTCTTT	CASSWTGNTEAFF
.	TRBJ2-4	.	TRBV15	TGTGCCACCAGCAGAGATAATTGGTCGGACATTCAGTACTTC	CATSRDNWSDIQYF
.	TRBJ1-1	TRBD1	TRBV5-4	TGTGCCAGCAGCTTGGACAGGGGGAGGGCTTTCTTT	CASSLDRGRAFF
.	TRBJ1-3	.	TRBV5-1	TGCGCCAGCAGCTTGGGGGTACAGTCTGGAAACACCATATATTTT	CASSLGVQSGNTIYF
.	TRBJ2-5	.	TRBV7-2	TGTGCCAGCAGCCCCACGGGACTCCGGGAAGAGACCCAGTACTTC	CASSPTGLREETQYF
.	TRBJ2-7	.	TRBV2	TGTGCCAGCAAGTATGGGGTCGGGGAGCAGTACTTC	CASKYGVGEQYF
few	TRBJ1-1	.	TRBV6-6	TGTGCCAGCAGCTCACAGGGCTTGAACACTGAAGCTTTCTTT	CASSSQGLNTEAFF
.	TRBJ2-6	TRBD1	TRBV5-4	TGTGCCAGCAACCCCCCGGGACAGGGCTCTGGGGCCAACGTCCTGACTTTC	CASNPPGQGSGANVLTF
.	TRBJ2-1	.	TRBV19	TGTGCCAGTAGTATCAGAGGGGTGATGCCCAATGAGCAGTTCTTC	CASSIRGVMPNEQFF
once	TRBJ1-1	.	TRBV19	TGTGCCAGTACCCCAGGAACCCTCCCTGAAGCTTTCTTT	CASTPGTLPEAFF
.	TRBJ2-5	TRBD2	TRBV7-3	TGTGCCAGCAGCCCGAGAAGCGGGGGGAAAGAGACCCAGTACTTC	CASSPRSGGKETQYF
.	TRBJ1-4	.	TRBV19	TGTGCCAGTTCAAGGGGGACGGCAGAAAAACTGTTTTTT	CASSRGTAEKLFF
.	TRBJ2-3	TRBD1	TRBV19	TGTGCCAGTAGCGACAGGGGTGTTGCTAGGGATACGCAGTATTTT	CASSDRGVARDTQYF
.	TRBJ1-6	TRBD1	TRBV4-2	TGTGCCAGCAGCCAGGAGACAGGGATTAATTCACCCCTCCACTTT	CASSQETGINSPLHF
.	TRBJ2-5	.	TRBV2	TGTGCCAGCATCCCAGACCTGATGGGGACCCAGTACTTC	CASIPDLMGTQYF
.	TRBJ2-2	TRBD1	TRBV5-1	TGCGCCAGCAGCTTGGGGCAGGGGGCGAGCGGGGAGCTGTTTTTT	CASSLGQGASGELFF
.	TRBJ1-2	.	TRBV7-2	TGTGCCAGCAGCTTAGACCCCTCCGCTAACTATGGCTACACCTTC	CASSLDPSANYGYTF
few	TRBJ2-5	TRBD2	TRBV11-2	TGTGCCAGCAGCCCCCTTGGACTAGTAGCCGAGACCCAGTACTTC	CASSPLGLVAETQYF
.	TRBJ2-3	TRBD1	TRBV28	TGTGCCAGCAGACCCGCTGGCAGGGGGCTAAATACGCAGTATTTT	CASRPAGRGLNTQYF
few	TRBJ2-4	.	TRBV19	TGTGCCAGTAGTCCCGGTGAGGGGGCCAAAAACATTCAGTACTTC	CASSPGEGAKNIQYF
.	TRBJ2-3	TRBD1	TRBV9	TGTGCCAGCAGCGTAGCTCTCCAGGGGGCAGATACGCAGTATTTT	CASSVALQGADTQYF
once	TRBJ2-5	.	TRBV28	TGTGCCAGCAGTAGCCGGGGGCTAGGAGGGGCCCAGTACTTC	CASSSRGLGGAQYF
.	TRBJ1-2	.	TRBV27	TGTGCCAGCAGTTTTCGCGGGACCTATGGCTACACCTTC	CASSFRGTYGYTF
once	TRBJ2-4	TRBD2	TRBV29-1	TGCAGCGTTGGCGGGGGGGCCAAAAACATTCAGTACTTC	CSVGGGAKNIQYF
.	TRBJ1-4	.	TRBV30	TGTGCCTGGAGTTTATTAGGGGGGTTTGCAACTAATGAAAAACTGTTTTTT	CAWSLLGGFATNEKLFF
.	TRBJ1-2	.	TRBV21-1	TGTGCCAGCATCGGGACAAGGCACTATGGCTACACCTTC	CASIGTRHYGYTF
few	TRBJ1-2	TRBD1	TRBV7-8	TGTGCCAGCAGCAAAGACAGGGTTGGGTATGGCTACACCTTC	CASSKDRVGYGYTF
.	TRBJ1-1	TRBD1	TRBV11-1	TGTGCCAGCAGCCCCGACAGGGTTTGGGCGAACACTGAAGCTTTCTTT	CASSPDRVWANTEAFF